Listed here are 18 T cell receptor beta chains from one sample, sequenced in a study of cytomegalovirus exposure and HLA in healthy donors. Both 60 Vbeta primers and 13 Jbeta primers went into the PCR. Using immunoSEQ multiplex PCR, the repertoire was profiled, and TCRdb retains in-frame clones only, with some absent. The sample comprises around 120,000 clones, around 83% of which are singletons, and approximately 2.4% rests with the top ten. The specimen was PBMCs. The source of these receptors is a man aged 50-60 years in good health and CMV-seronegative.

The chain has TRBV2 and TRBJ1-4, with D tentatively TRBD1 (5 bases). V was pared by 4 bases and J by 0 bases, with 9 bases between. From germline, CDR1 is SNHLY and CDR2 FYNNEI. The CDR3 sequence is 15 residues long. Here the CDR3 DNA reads TGTGCCAGCAGTGCCTCAGGGACAACTAATGAAAAACTGTTTTTT. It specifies CASSASGTTNEKLFF.

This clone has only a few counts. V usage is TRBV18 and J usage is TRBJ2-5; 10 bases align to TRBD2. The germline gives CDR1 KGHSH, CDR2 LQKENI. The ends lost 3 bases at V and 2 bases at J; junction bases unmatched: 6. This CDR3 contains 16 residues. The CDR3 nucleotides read TGTGCCAGCTCACCTTCTAGCGGGGGACCGCAAGAGACCCAGTACTTC. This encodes CASSPSSGGPQETQYF.

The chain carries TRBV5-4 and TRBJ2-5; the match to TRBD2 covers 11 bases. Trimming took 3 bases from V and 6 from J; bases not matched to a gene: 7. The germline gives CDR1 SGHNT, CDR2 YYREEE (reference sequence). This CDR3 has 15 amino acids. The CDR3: CASSSAGTSGKTQYF. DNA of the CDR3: TGTGCCAGCAGCTCGGCCGGGACTAGCGGCAAGACCCAGTACTTC.

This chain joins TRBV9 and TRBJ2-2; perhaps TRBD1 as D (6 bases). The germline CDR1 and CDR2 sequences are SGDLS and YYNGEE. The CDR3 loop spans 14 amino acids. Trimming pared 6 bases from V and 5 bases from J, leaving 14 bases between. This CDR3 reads CASTSGTPTGELFF. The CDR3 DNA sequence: TGTGCCAGCACCTCCGGGACACCAACCGGGGAGCTGTTTTTT.

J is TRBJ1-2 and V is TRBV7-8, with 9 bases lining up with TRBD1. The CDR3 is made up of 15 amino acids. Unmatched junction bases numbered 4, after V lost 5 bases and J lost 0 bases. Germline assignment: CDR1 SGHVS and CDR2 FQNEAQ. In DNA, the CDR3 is TGTGCCAGCAGCGCTAGGACAGGGGCTAACTATGGCTACACCTTC. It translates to CASSARTGANYGYTF.

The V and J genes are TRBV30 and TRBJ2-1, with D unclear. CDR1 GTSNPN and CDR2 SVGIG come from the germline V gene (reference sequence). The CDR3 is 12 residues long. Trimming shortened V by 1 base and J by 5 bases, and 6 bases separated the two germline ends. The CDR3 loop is CAWSDTDNEQFF. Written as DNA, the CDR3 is TGTGCCTGGAGTGACACAGACAATGAGCAGTTCTTC.

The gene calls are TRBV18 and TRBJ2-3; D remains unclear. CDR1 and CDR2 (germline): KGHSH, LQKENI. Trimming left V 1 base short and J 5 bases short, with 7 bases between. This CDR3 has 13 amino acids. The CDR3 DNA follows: TGTGCCAGCTCACCACTAATCGGAGATACGCAGTATTTT. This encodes CASSPLIGDTQYF. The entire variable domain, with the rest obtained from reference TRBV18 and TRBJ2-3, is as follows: NAGVMQNPRHLVRRRGQEARLRCSPMKGHSHVYWYRQLPEEGLKFMVYLQKENIIDESGMPKERFSAEFPKEGPSILRIQQVVRGDSAAYFCASSPLIGDTQYFGPGTRLTVL.

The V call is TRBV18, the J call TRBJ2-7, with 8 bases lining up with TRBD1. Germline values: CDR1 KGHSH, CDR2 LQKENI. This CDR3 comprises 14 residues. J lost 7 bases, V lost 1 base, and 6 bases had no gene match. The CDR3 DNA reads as TGTGCCAGCTCACCACGGCAGGGGGCCTGGGAGCAGTACTTC. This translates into CASSPRQGAWEQYF.

The CDR3 DNA is TGCGCCAGCAGTCACGGCGGGGTGGCCGCGAGTAATGAAAAACTGTTTTTT. Protein sequence: CASSHGGVAASNEKLFF. The chain carries TRBV10-2 and TRBJ1-4; the D is unclear. The V gene lost 5 bases and the J gene lost 4 bases, with 20 bases spanning the gap. There are 17 residues in the CDR3. The germline CDR1 and CDR2 sequences are WSHSY and SAAADI.

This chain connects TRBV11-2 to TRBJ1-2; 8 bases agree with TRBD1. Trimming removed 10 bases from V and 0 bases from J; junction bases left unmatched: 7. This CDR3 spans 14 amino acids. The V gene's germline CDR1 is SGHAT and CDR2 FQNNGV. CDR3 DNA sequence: TGTGCCACCCCAGACAGGGGATCTAACTATGGCTACACCTTC. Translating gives CATPDRGSNYGYTF.

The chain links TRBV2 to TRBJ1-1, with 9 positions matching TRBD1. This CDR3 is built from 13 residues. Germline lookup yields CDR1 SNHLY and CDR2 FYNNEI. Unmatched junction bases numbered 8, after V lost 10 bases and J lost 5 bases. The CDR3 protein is CAKADRGGTEAFF. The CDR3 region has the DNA TGTGCCAAGGCGGACAGGGGAGGGACTGAAGCTTTCTTT.

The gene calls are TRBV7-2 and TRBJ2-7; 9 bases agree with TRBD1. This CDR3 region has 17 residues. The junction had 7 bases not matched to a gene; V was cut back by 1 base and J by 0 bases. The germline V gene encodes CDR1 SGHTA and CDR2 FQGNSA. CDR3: CASSLERDRAYSYEQYF. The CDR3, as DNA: TGTGCCAGCAGCTTAGAGCGGGACAGGGCCTACTCCTACGAGCAGTACTTC.

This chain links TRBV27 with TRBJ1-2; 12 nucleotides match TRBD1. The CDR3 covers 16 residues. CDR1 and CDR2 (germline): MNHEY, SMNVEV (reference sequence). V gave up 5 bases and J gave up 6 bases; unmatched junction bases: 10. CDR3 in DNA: TGTGCCAGCAGTAGGGGGACAGGGGGCGTAAGTAATGGCTACACCTTC. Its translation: CASSRGTGGVSNGYTF.

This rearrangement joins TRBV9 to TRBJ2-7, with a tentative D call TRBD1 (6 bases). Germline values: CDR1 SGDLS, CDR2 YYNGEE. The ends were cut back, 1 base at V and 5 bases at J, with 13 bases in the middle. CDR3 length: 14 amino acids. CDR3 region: CASSVTGSRNEQYF. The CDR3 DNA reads TGTGCCAGCAGCGTAACAGGGAGTAGGAACGAGCAGTACTTC. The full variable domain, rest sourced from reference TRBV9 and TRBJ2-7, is DSGVTQTPKHLITATGQRVTLRCSPRSGDLSVYWYQQSLDQGLQFLIQYYNGEERAKGNILERFSAQQFPDLHSELNLSSLELGDSALYFCASSVTGSRNEQYFGPGTRLTVT.

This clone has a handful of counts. The CDR3 loop reads CASQTGWGNTIYF. CDR3 bases: TGCGCCAGCCAGACAGGGTGGGGAAACACCATATATTTT. The chain employs TRBV5-1 and TRBJ1-3; 7 nucleotides align to TRBD1. In germline, CDR1 is SGHRS, CDR2 YFSETQ. The CDR3 contains 13 residues. J lost 4 bases, V lost 7 bases, and 5 bases had no gene match.

CDR3 DNA sequence: TGTGCCTGGACGGCAGGAGGCTCCTATAATTCACCCCTCCACTTT. Translated, it gives CAWTAGGSYNSPLHF. The rearrangement joins TRBV30 to TRBJ1-6, with unresolved D. Germline V gives CDR1 GTSNPN, CDR2 SVGIG (reference sequence). Trimming left V 4 bases short and J 0 bases short, with 10 bases between. There are 15 residues in the CDR3. The variable domain in full, with the rest retrieved from reference TRBV30 and TRBJ1-6, is SQTIHQWPATLVQPVGSPLSLECTVEGTSNPNLYWYRQAAGRGLQLLFYSVGIGQISSEVPQNLSASRPQDRQFILSSKKLLLSDSGFYLCAWTAGGSYNSPLHFGNGTRLTVT.

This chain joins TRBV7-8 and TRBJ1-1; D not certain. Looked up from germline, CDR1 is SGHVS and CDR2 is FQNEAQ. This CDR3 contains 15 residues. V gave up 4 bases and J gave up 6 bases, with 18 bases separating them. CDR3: CASSSPGGWTSEAFF. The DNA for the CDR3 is TGTGCCAGCAGCTCTCCGGGAGGGTGGACGTCTGAAGCTTTCTTT.

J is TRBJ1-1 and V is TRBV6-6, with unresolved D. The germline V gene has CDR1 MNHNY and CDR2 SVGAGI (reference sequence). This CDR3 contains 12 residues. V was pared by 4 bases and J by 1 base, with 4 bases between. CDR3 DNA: TGTGCCAGCAGTTCCGGGAACACTGAAGCTTTCTTT. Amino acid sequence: CASSSGNTEAFF.